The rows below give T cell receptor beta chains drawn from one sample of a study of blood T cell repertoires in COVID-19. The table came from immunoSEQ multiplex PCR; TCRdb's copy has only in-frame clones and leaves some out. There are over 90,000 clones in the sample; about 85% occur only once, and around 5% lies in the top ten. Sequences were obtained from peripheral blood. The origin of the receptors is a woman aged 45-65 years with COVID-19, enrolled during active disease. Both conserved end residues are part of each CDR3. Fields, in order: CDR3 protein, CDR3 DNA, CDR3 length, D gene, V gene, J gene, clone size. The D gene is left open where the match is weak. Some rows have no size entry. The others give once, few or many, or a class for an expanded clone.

CDR3 protein: CASSGDRGRTDTQYF
CDR3 DNA: TGTGCCAGTAGTGGCGACAGGGGGCGAACAGATACGCAGTATTTT
CDR3 length: 15
D gene: TRBD1
V gene: TRBV19
J gene: TRBJ2-3
clone size: NA

CDR3 protein: CASGLVPSGGTDTQYF
CDR3 DNA: TGTGCTAGTGGTTTGGTACCAAGCGGGGGGACAGATACGCAGTATTTT
CDR3 length: 16
D gene: TRBD2
V gene: TRBV12-5
J gene: TRBJ2-3
clone size: NA

CDR3 protein: CSVEGQVNTEAFF
CDR3 DNA: TGCAGCGTTGAAGGACAGGTGAACACTGAAGCTTTCTTT
CDR3 length: 13
D gene: NA
V gene: TRBV29-1
J gene: TRBJ1-1
clone size: few

CDR3 protein: CASSQGTSGGRHETQYF
CDR3 DNA: TGTGCCAGCAGCCAAGGGACTAGCGGGGGCAGACATGAGACCCAGTACTTC
CDR3 length: 17
D gene: TRBD2
V gene: TRBV3-1/TRBV3-2
J gene: TRBJ2-5
clone size: NA

CDR3 protein: CASSSWTSGGVETQYF
CDR3 DNA: TGTGCCAGCAGCTCTTGGACTAGCGGGGGGGTTGAGACCCAGTACTTC
CDR3 length: 16
D gene: TRBD2
V gene: TRBV5-5
J gene: TRBJ2-5
clone size: NA

CDR3 protein: CASSATSGLFTDTQYF
CDR3 DNA: TGTGCCAGCAGCGCCACTAGCGGCCTATTCACAGATACGCAGTATTTT
CDR3 length: 16
D gene: TRBD2
V gene: TRBV7-2
J gene: TRBJ2-3
clone size: once

CDR3 protein: CASSPGLGPSYEQYF
CDR3 DNA: TGCGCCAGCAGCCCGGGACTAGGGCCCTCCTACGAGCAGTACTTC
CDR3 length: 15
D gene: TRBD2
V gene: TRBV5-1
J gene: TRBJ2-7
clone size: NA

CDR3 protein: CASSPLAGGPYEQYF
CDR3 DNA: TGTGCCAGCAGTCCTCTCGCGGGGGGCCCCTACGAGCAGTACTTC
CDR3 length: 15
D gene: TRBD2
V gene: TRBV2
J gene: TRBJ2-7
clone size: NA

CDR3 protein: CASSTDRDRGGETQYF
CDR3 DNA: TGTGCCAGTAGTACTGACCGGGACAGGGGGGGAGAGACCCAGTACTTC
CDR3 length: 16
D gene: TRBD1
V gene: TRBV19
J gene: TRBJ2-5
clone size: few

CDR3 protein: CASSPTSVSTGELFF
CDR3 DNA: TGTGCCAGCAGCCCGACTAGCGTAAGCACCGGGGAGCTGTTTTTT
CDR3 length: 15
D gene: TRBD2
V gene: TRBV3-1/TRBV3-2
J gene: TRBJ2-2
clone size: NA

CDR3 protein: CASRPPTSGVDNEQFF
CDR3 DNA: TGTGCCAGTAGGCCTCCTACTAGCGGGGTAGACAATGAGCAGTTCTTC
CDR3 length: 16
D gene: TRBD2
V gene: TRBV19
J gene: TRBJ2-1
clone size: few

CDR3 protein: CASSLQGNSPLHF
CDR3 DNA: TGTGCCAGCAGTTTACAGGGAAATTCACCCCTCCACTTT
CDR3 length: 13
D gene: NA
V gene: TRBV12-3/TRBV12-4
J gene: TRBJ1-6
clone size: NA

CDR3 protein: CASSVEGGGLAYNTGELFF
CDR3 DNA: TGTGCCAGCAGCGTAGAGGGCGGGGGACTAGCGTATAACACCGGGGAGCTGTTTTTT
CDR3 length: 19
D gene: TRBD2
V gene: TRBV9
J gene: TRBJ2-2
clone size: NA

CDR3 protein: CASSFMAVTEAFF
CDR3 DNA: TGTGCCAGCAGTTTTATGGCGGTGACTGAAGCTTTCTTT
CDR3 length: 13
D gene: NA
V gene: TRBV28
J gene: TRBJ1-1
clone size: NA

CDR3 protein: CASRGTGDQPQHF
CDR3 DNA: TGTGCCAGCAGGGGGACAGGGGATCAGCCCCAGCATTTT
CDR3 length: 13
D gene: TRBD1
V gene: TRBV6-5
J gene: TRBJ1-5
clone size: NA

CDR3 protein: CASSQGLASTGELFF
CDR3 DNA: TGCGCCAGCAGCCAAGGGCTAGCAAGCACCGGGGAGCTGTTTTTT
CDR3 length: 15
D gene: NA
V gene: TRBV4-3
J gene: TRBJ2-2
clone size: NA

CDR3 protein: CATSRARDSREAFF
CDR3 DNA: TGTGCCACCAGCAGAGCCCGGGACAGTAGAGAAGCTTTCTTT
CDR3 length: 14
D gene: TRBD1
V gene: TRBV15
J gene: TRBJ1-1
clone size: NA

CDR3 protein: CASSLAGLLYEQYF
CDR3 DNA: TGTGCCAGCAGCTTAGCGGGACTTCTATACGAGCAGTACTTC
CDR3 length: 14
D gene: NA
V gene: TRBV7-2
J gene: TRBJ2-7
clone size: NA

CDR3 protein: CASSDNRGFGNTIYF
CDR3 DNA: TGTGCCAGCAGTGACAACAGGGGGTTTGGAAACACCATATATTTT
CDR3 length: 15
D gene: TRBD1
V gene: TRBV2
J gene: TRBJ1-3
clone size: NA

CDR3 protein: CASSQGQGTNEQFF
CDR3 DNA: TGTGCCAGCAGTCAGGGACAGGGGACGAATGAGCAGTTCTTC
CDR3 length: 14
D gene: TRBD1
V gene: TRBV3-1/TRBV3-2
J gene: TRBJ2-1
clone size: few

CDR3 protein: CASSQRTTGTRFADTQYF
CDR3 DNA: TGTGCCAGCAGCCAACGAACAACCGGGACTAGATTTGCAGATACGCAGTATTTT
CDR3 length: 18
D gene: TRBD2
V gene: TRBV6-2/TRBV6-3
J gene: TRBJ2-3
clone size: few

CDR3 protein: CASSTGQGNGNTIYF
CDR3 DNA: TGCGCCAGCAGCACAGGACAGGGGAATGGAAACACCATATATTTT
CDR3 length: 15
D gene: TRBD1
V gene: TRBV5-1
J gene: TRBJ1-3
clone size: NA

CDR3 protein: CSVEVNSGNTIYF
CDR3 DNA: TGCAGCGTTGAAGTAAACTCTGGAAACACCATATATTTT
CDR3 length: 13
D gene: NA
V gene: TRBV29-1
J gene: TRBJ1-3
clone size: NA

CDR3 protein: CASSKTSGGGSYNEQFF
CDR3 DNA: TGTGCCAGCAGCAAAACTAGCGGGGGGGGATCCTACAATGAGCAGTTCTTC
CDR3 length: 17
D gene: TRBD2
V gene: TRBV7-6
J gene: TRBJ2-1
clone size: NA

CDR3 protein: CSAAPYSEAFF
CDR3 DNA: TGCAGTGCTGCCCCATACAGTGAAGCTTTCTTT
CDR3 length: 11
D gene: NA
V gene: TRBV20-1
J gene: TRBJ1-1
clone size: NA

CDR3 protein: CASSSGGHNEQFF
CDR3 DNA: TGCGCCAGCAGCAGCGGGGGGCACAATGAGCAGTTCTTC
CDR3 length: 13
D gene: TRBD2
V gene: TRBV10-1
J gene: TRBJ2-1
clone size: NA

CDR3 protein: CAWSVGTSVGEQYF
CDR3 DNA: TGTGCCTGGAGTGTGGGGACAAGCGTGGGCGAGCAGTACTTC
CDR3 length: 14
D gene: NA
V gene: TRBV30
J gene: TRBJ2-7
clone size: NA

CDR3 protein: CASSPIGGVDYNEQFF
CDR3 DNA: TGTGCCAGCAGCCCCATAGGGGGGGTCGACTACAATGAGCAGTTCTTC
CDR3 length: 16
D gene: NA
V gene: TRBV7-9
J gene: TRBJ2-1
clone size: NA

CDR3 protein: CASSPAVSYNEQFF
CDR3 DNA: TGTGCCAGCAGCCCCGCGGTCTCCTACAATGAGCAGTTCTTC
CDR3 length: 14
D gene: NA
V gene: TRBV7-3
J gene: TRBJ2-1
clone size: NA

CDR3 protein: CASSLDGEGSDEQFF
CDR3 DNA: TGCGCCAGCAGCTTGGACGGGGAAGGAAGCGATGAGCAGTTCTTC
CDR3 length: 15
D gene: NA
V gene: TRBV5-1
J gene: TRBJ2-1
clone size: NA

CDR3 protein: CASSPQGAGNTIYF
CDR3 DNA: TGTGCCAGCAGCCCCCAAGGGGCTGGAAACACCATATATTTT
CDR3 length: 14
D gene: NA
V gene: TRBV27
J gene: TRBJ1-3
clone size: NA

CDR3 protein: CASQGTAHNSPLHF
CDR3 DNA: TGTGCCAGTCAAGGGACAGCCCATAATTCACCCCTCCACTTT
CDR3 length: 14
D gene: TRBD1
V gene: TRBV19
J gene: TRBJ1-6
clone size: NA

CDR3 protein: CASSYTVDEQYF
CDR3 DNA: TGTGCCAGCAGTTACACGGTTGACGAGCAGTACTTC
CDR3 length: 12
D gene: NA
V gene: TRBV6-2/TRBV6-3
J gene: TRBJ2-7
clone size: NA

CDR3 protein: CATSDPGYEQYF
CDR3 DNA: TGTGCCACCAGTGATCCGGGTTACGAGCAGTACTTC
CDR3 length: 12
D gene: NA
V gene: TRBV24-1
J gene: TRBJ2-7
clone size: NA

CDR3 protein: CASSPGTVPGTQYF
CDR3 DNA: TGTGCCAGCTCACCAGGGACAGTACCGGGTACGCAGTATTTT
CDR3 length: 14
D gene: TRBD1
V gene: TRBV18
J gene: TRBJ2-3
clone size: NA

CDR3 protein: CASRRGQYGYTF
CDR3 DNA: TGTGCCAGCAGGCGCGGACAGTATGGCTACACCTTC
CDR3 length: 12
D gene: NA
V gene: TRBV6-5
J gene: TRBJ1-2
clone size: NA

CDR3 protein: CASSYSGPETQYF
CDR3 DNA: TGTGCCAGCAGCTATTCAGGGCCGGAGACCCAGTACTTC
CDR3 length: 13
D gene: NA
V gene: TRBV5-4
J gene: TRBJ2-5
clone size: NA

CDR3 protein: CASSSPRGYTF
CDR3 DNA: TGTGCCAGCAGTTCCCCTCGGGGCTACACCTTC
CDR3 length: 11
D gene: NA
V gene: TRBV6-5
J gene: TRBJ1-2
clone size: NA

CDR3 protein: CASSSETGIGYTF
CDR3 DNA: TGCGCCAGCAGCTCTGAAACCGGGATTGGCTACACCTTC
CDR3 length: 13
D gene: NA
V gene: TRBV5-1
J gene: TRBJ1-2
clone size: NA

CDR3 protein: CATDDRDRSYEQYF
CDR3 DNA: TGTGCCACCGACGACCGGGACAGGTCCTACGAGCAGTACTTC
CDR3 length: 14
D gene: TRBD1
V gene: TRBV28
J gene: TRBJ2-7
clone size: once

CDR3 protein: CASSPTGWQFF
CDR3 DNA: TGTGCCAGCAGCCCGACGGGGTGGCAGTTCTTC
CDR3 length: 11
D gene: NA
V gene: TRBV11-2
J gene: TRBJ2-1
clone size: few

CDR3 protein: CAWSGQGTGELFF
CDR3 DNA: TGTGCCTGGAGTGGACAGGGGACCGGGGAGCTGTTTTTT
CDR3 length: 13
D gene: TRBD1
V gene: TRBV30
J gene: TRBJ2-2
clone size: NA

CDR3 protein: CASSSISFYNEQFF
CDR3 DNA: TGTGCCAGCAGCTCTATTTCCTTTTACAATGAGCAGTTCTTC
CDR3 length: 14
D gene: NA
V gene: TRBV7-2
J gene: TRBJ2-1
clone size: NA